The 10 T cell receptor beta chains given below trace back to one sample, sequenced in a study of cytomegalovirus exposure and HLA in healthy donors. 13 Jbeta primers and 60 Vbeta primers were used for the PCR. TCRdb keeps only in-frame clones here, not all; method: immunoSEQ multiplex PCR. The data show tens of thousands of clones, over 75% seen once. What was sequenced was PBMCs. The receptors here all came from a girl aged 2-9 years in good health and CMV-seropositive.

The chain joins TRBV7-9 to TRBJ1-3; 8 positions agree with TRBD1. Trimming cost V 5 bases and J 2 bases; bases outside gene matches: 5. The CDR3 contains 15 residues. Germline V gene sequence: CDR1 SEHNR, CDR2 FQNEAQ (reference sequence). The CDR3 loop is CASSPWTGTGNTIYF. CDR3 in DNA: TGTGCCAGCAGCCCTTGGACAGGGACTGGAAACACCATATATTTT.

This clone was found once. The chain recombines TRBV19 with TRBJ2-2, with D unresolved. The CDR3 is 16 amino acids. Germline lookup yields CDR1 LNHDA and CDR2 SQIVND (reference sequence). Trimming cost V 10 bases and J 0 bases, with 18 bases left between them. CDR3 nucleotides: TGTGCCATCAAGAACCCGAGGAATACGAACACCGGGGAGCTGTTTTTT. Translating gives CAIKNPRNTNTGELFF.

CDR3 sequence (DNA): TGCGCCAGCAGCCAAGTTCCAGGGGGTCCCTCCTACGAGCAGTACTTC. This sequence encodes CASSQVPGGPSYEQYF. The J gene is TRBJ2-7, the V gene TRBV4-1, with 7 nucleotides matching TRBD1. The CDR3 has 16 residues. V trimming: 1 base; J trimming: 0 bases; junction bases outside the gene matches: 6. Germline V gives CDR1 MGHRA, CDR2 YSYEKL.

CDR3 sequence reads: CASQQGTTNEKLFF. Written as DNA, the CDR3 is TGTGCCAGTCAACAGGGTACAACTAATGAAAAACTGTTTTTT. The chain uses TRBV28 and TRBJ1-4, with D tentatively TRBD1 (6 bases). The germline V gene encodes CDR1 MDHEN and CDR2 SYDVKM. Trimming pared 9 bases from V and 0 bases from J, leaving 11 bases between. This CDR3 is 14 amino acids long.

The genes are TRBV28 and TRBJ2-6, with D possibly matching TRBD1 (6 bases). The CDR3 is 18 amino acids. CDR1 is MDHEN, CDR2 SYDVKM, per germline. Trimming took 3 bases from V and 0 from J, leaving 15 bases between them. The chain's CDR3 is CASSFWDTQSSGANVLTF. In nucleotides, the CDR3 is TGTGCCAGCAGTTTTTGGGACACCCAGAGCTCTGGGGCCAACGTCCTGACTTTC.

The rearrangement joins TRBV7-6 to TRBJ1-1; D is ambiguous. Germline CDR1 SGHVS, CDR2 FNYEAQ. This CDR3 region has 15 residues. The ends were cut back, 5 bases at V and 1 base at J, with 14 bases in the middle. The CDR3 loop reads CASSPPLRGNTEAFF. The CDR3 DNA follows: TGTGCCAGCAGCCCCCCCCTGCGGGGGAACACTGAAGCTTTCTTT.

This chain uses TRBV5-6 with TRBJ1-1; 7 bases are a match to TRBD1. Unmatched junction bases numbered 17, after V lost 3 bases and J lost 12 bases. CDR1 is SGHDT, CDR2 YYEEEE, per germline. The CDR3 extends over 15 amino acids. For the CDR3, the DNA is TGTGCCAGCAGCTGGGGCCCAGGACAGGCCCAGGGATCTTTCTTT. This codes for CASSWGPGQAQGSFF.

The gene calls are TRBV28 and TRBJ2-7; no reliable D call. CDR1 MDHEN and CDR2 SYDVKM come from the germline V gene. The CDR3 spans 11 residues. V was cut by 10 bases and J by 3 bases, with 10 bases left in between. CDR3: CAIKSGYEQYF. The DNA for the CDR3 is TGTGCCATCAAGTCGGGCTACGAGCAGTACTTC.

This clone was picked up one time. The chain has TRBV4-2 and TRBJ1-5, with 8 bases matching TRBD1. V dropped 4 bases and J dropped 5; count of bases not matched to a gene: 7. The CDR3 is 15 amino acids. The germline gives CDR1 LGHNA, CDR2 YNFKEQ. The CDR3 spells CASSPGPTGDQPQHF. The CDR3 coding sequence is TGTGCCAGCAGCCCGGGACCGACAGGGGATCAGCCCCAGCATTTT.

The rearrangement uses TRBV9 and TRBJ2-1, with a tentative D call TRBD1 (5 bases). This CDR3 comprises 14 residues. Deletions cut 4 bases from V and 6 bases from J, with 14 bases between. Germline lookup yields CDR1 SGDLS and CDR2 YYNGEE. The CDR3 DNA reads as TGTGCCAGCAGCTTTGACACAGGAACCAATGAGCAGTTCTTC. It codes for CASSFDTGTNEQFF.